A selection of T cell receptor beta chains follows, all from one sample in a study of T cell repertoires in cytomegalovirus infection. Antigens of these TCRs are unknown. TCRdb reanalysed the reads using MiXCR and keeps one entry per CDR3 protein. The table records 100,000 to 150,000 distinct CDR3 sequences, around 30% of them present only once. The material was CD8+ T cells from cultured PBMCs, obtained from culture after CMV antigen stimulation. These receptor sequences come from a human donor in good health (CMV status not recorded). Some clones in this sample may be carry-over from other donors' samples. CDR3s include the opening cysteine and the closing phenylalanine or tryptophan. Fields, in order: CDR3 protein, V gene, J gene.

CDR3aa: CASSPQNRGSYEQYF
v_gene: TRBV25-1
j_gene: TRBJ2-7

CDR3aa: CSARMGQLNQPQHF
v_gene: TRBV20-1
j_gene: TRBJ1-5

CDR3aa: CASSEYFAVGNFNYGYTF
v_gene: TRBV25-1
j_gene: TRBJ1-2

CDR3aa: CASRAGTNAEAFF
v_gene: TRBV9
j_gene: TRBJ1-1

CDR3aa: CATSSSHRDRGEKLFF
v_gene: TRBV15
j_gene: TRBJ1-4

CDR3aa: CASSLERSYEQYF
v_gene: TRBV7-8
j_gene: TRBJ2-7

CDR3aa: CSARTTGAYEQYF
v_gene: TRBV20-1
j_gene: TRBJ2-7

CDR3aa: CASSQSEEGEQYF
v_gene: TRBV7-6
j_gene: TRBJ2-7

CDR3aa: CASSLSLRAETQYF
v_gene: TRBV12-3/TRBV12-4
j_gene: TRBJ2-5

CDR3aa: CASSIGHQSYEQYF
v_gene: TRBV19
j_gene: TRBJ2-7

CDR3aa: CASSFGESSGANVLTF
v_gene: TRBV28
j_gene: TRBJ2-6

CDR3aa: CSVETRTTYEQYF
v_gene: TRBV29-1
j_gene: TRBJ2-7

CDR3aa: CASSYPRLGRTYEQYF
v_gene: TRBV6-2/TRBV6-3
j_gene: TRBJ2-7

CDR3aa: CASSYAIAWTANYGYTF
v_gene: TRBV6-5
j_gene: TRBJ1-2

CDR3aa: CASSLLTSGGQFLNTDTQYF
v_gene: TRBV28
j_gene: TRBJ2-3

CDR3aa: CASSIALGGNTIYF
v_gene: TRBV12-3/TRBV12-4
j_gene: TRBJ1-3

CDR3aa: CASSLMTDTQYF
v_gene: TRBV12-3/TRBV12-4
j_gene: TRBJ2-3

CDR3aa: CASSQGRVGEKLFF
v_gene: TRBV4-2
j_gene: TRBJ1-4

CDR3aa: CASGSGFQFF
v_gene: TRBV19
j_gene: TRBJ2-1

CDR3aa: CASSYSPAGPTDTQYF
v_gene: TRBV6-2/TRBV6-3
j_gene: TRBJ2-3

CDR3aa: CASSQVPGQVTNTEAFF
v_gene: TRBV4-3
j_gene: TRBJ1-1

CDR3aa: CASRNRIEAFF
v_gene: TRBV2
j_gene: TRBJ1-1

CDR3aa: CASGITATGMYEQYF
v_gene: TRBV11-2
j_gene: TRBJ2-7